This record looks at one T cell receptor beta chain sequence and its context. Its antigen remains unidentified. It has no much larger one-base neighbor in the sample; base qualities were not kept. V is cut by 1 base and J by 4 bases, and the space between the germline ends is 6 bases. The CDR1 and CDR2 encoded by the germline V gene are SGHDN and FVKESK. Spanning cysteine to phenylalanine, the CDR3 consists of 13 amino acids. The DNA shown is the 39-base CDR3, in frame from base 1. Library generation was performed with 5' RACE. Data came from a NextSeq 500. In the TCR library protocol, unique molecular identifiers were attached to individual cDNA molecules to correct for PCR bias and sequencing error. Both TCR alpha and beta chains were sequenced, and tight co-correlation was observed between alpha and beta sequence abundances in each sample. The study's processing was this. Decombinator V4 was used to annotate the V gene, J gene and CDR3 of the TCR sequences. Expanded TCRs were defined as changing significantly between any two time points under a Poisson model with p below 0.0001. TCR abundances were normalised to the total number of TCRs sequenced per sample and were expressed as counts per million. MAIT TCRs were defined by TRAV1-2 paired with TRAJ12, TRAJ20 or TRAJ33, and iNKT TCRs by TRAV10 paired with TRAJ18. VDJdb, accessed 1 November 2021, was searched for CMV, EBV and SARS-CoV-2 annotated TCRs, excluding TCRs annotated for multiple antigens. The public reads were reprocessed in TCRdb via fastp at Q25 and MiXCR, keeping in-frame beta chains. A single entry per CDR3 protein holds the most common genes and DNA from its merged rows. TCRdb's processing, not the authors' own work, is the source of the V and J calls. Present in this sample are over 35,000 distinct CDR3 sequences, roughly 4.5% of which were seen just once. The top ten clones comprise 15% to 20% of the sample.

A case-control design nested within a healthcare worker cohort in London, UK, was used, with weekly nasopharyngeal swab PCR tests and blood sampling performed. Healthcare workers were recruited during the week of the UK lockdown, between 23 and 31 March 2020, and followed weekly for up to roughly 15 weeks. The data were obtained in a study of early T cells in non-severe SARS-CoV-2 infection (dated by TCRdb to the early 2020s). Regarding the study in general: Bulk RNA from unsorted whole blood was used for TCR sequencing, so alpha and beta chains could not be paired. General conclusions and limits of the study: VDJdb matching was skewed toward anti-spike CD8 responses and likely underestimated virus-specific expansions by missing private and CD4 specificities.

Material: whole blood. The TCR sequence derives from an adult who was a healthcare worker with PCR-confirmed SARS-CoV-2 infection or an uninfected control (not recorded which). The sequence is built from TRBV14 and TRBJ2-3, with the D gene not confidently named. The encoded CDR3 is CASSQASPDTQYF. The DNA sequence reads TGTGCCAGCAGCCAAGCATCACCAGATACGCAGTATTTT.